Below, 14 T cell receptor beta chains from the same sample are listed, as sequenced in a study of blood T cell repertoires in COVID-19. Profiling relied on immunoSEQ multiplex PCR, and the TCRdb table lists in-frame clones only, not all of them. Of 500,000 to 600,000 clones listed, approximately 88% are singletons. The sample taken for sequencing was peripheral blood. Receptor source: a woman aged 45 to 65 with COVID-19, enrolled during active disease.

The chain employs TRBV3-1 (or the pseudogene TRBV3-2) and TRBJ1-2, with 8 bases aligning to TRBD1. Germline V lookup: CDR1 LGHDT, CDR2 YNNKEL (reference sequence). With 4 bases clipped from V and 4 bases from J, the junction kept 5 bases outside the gene matches. This CDR3 spans 14 amino acids. CDR3 amino acids: CASSPLQGAYGYTF. The CDR3 DNA reads TGTGCCAGCAGCCCCCTTCAGGGGGCCTATGGCTACACCTTC.

A word on this clone: One end of the junction fails to match germline, which may point to a read error. The chain recombines TRBV3-1 (or the pseudogene TRBV3-2) with TRBJ2-5, with 7 bases lining up with TRBD2. The CDR3 spans 13 residues. Germline CDR1 reads LGHDT; CDR2 reads YNNKEL (reference sequence). CDR3 sequence (DNA): TGTGCCAGCAGCCAAGATCTGAGGAGCGGGACTAACTTC. Amino acid sequence: CASSQDLRSGTNF.

This chain connects TRBV18 to TRBJ1-2; TRBD1 aligns across 8 bases. CDR1 is KGHSH, CDR2 LQKENI, per germline. The CDR3 is made up of 15 amino acids. Losses at the gene ends were 6 bases for V and 4 bases for J; bases not matched to a gene: 10. The CDR3 here is CASSPDRAGAYGYTF. Here the CDR3 DNA reads TGTGCCAGCTCCCCGGACAGGGCCGGGGCCTATGGCTACACCTTC.

The chain carries TRBV7-9 and TRBJ1-3; TRBD1 is a possible D gene (6 bases). This CDR3 is 14 amino acids long. Trimming pared 4 bases from V and 6 bases from J, leaving 13 bases between. Germline CDR1 and CDR2: SEHNR and FQNEAQ (reference sequence). This CDR3 is CASSYADRLNTIYF. For the CDR3, the DNA is TGTGCCAGCAGCTACGCCGACAGGTTAAACACCATATATTTT.

The chain is built from TRBV19 and TRBJ2-3; perhaps TRBD2 as D (6 bases). Trimming removed 6 bases from V and 4 bases from J, with 17 bases in between. Germline V CDR1 and CDR2: LNHDA, SQIVND (reference sequence). This CDR3 region has 15 residues. The chain's CDR3 is CASSALTGEPDTQYF. The CDR3 DNA follows: TGTGCCAGTAGCGCTTTAACGGGGGAACCAGATACGCAGTATTTT. The full variable domain, with the rest looked up from reference TRBV19 and TRBJ2-3, is DGGITQSPKYLFRKEGQNVTLSCEQNLNHDAMYWYRQDPGQGLRLIYYSQIVNDFQKGDIAEGYSVSREKKESFPLTVTSAQKNPTAFYLCASSALTGEPDTQYFGPGTRLTVL.

The genes are TRBV4-1 and TRBJ2-3; 9 nucleotides agree with TRBD2. The germline gives CDR1 MGHRA, CDR2 YSYEKL. The length of the CDR3 is 19 residues. The V and J ends lost 0 bases and 5 bases, in that order; junction bases with no gene match: 15. CDR3 protein: CASSQDGGRAAGGIDTQYF. Here the CDR3 DNA reads TGCGCCAGCAGCCAAGATGGGGGACGGGCAGCGGGGGGCATAGATACGCAGTATTTT.

V gene TRBV6-5 combines with J gene TRBJ1-2; 11 nucleotides align to TRBD1. This CDR3 has 13 amino acids. Germline V gene lookup returns CDR1 MNHEY and CDR2 SVGAGI. V was pared by 11 bases and J by 3 bases, with 5 bases of the junction left unmatched. CDR3 bases: TGTGCCGGTAGGACAGGGGGCGACTATGGCTACACCTTC. Protein sequence: CAGRTGGDYGYTF.

The genes are TRBV5-8 and TRBJ1-1; tentative D call: TRBD1 (5 bases). Germline V lookup: CDR1 SGHTS, CDR2 YDEGEE. This CDR3 has 14 residues. The V and J ends lost 0 bases and 2 bases respectively, with 8 bases between them. Written as DNA, the CDR3 is TGTGCCAGCAGCTTGGACAGGACAAACACTGAAGCTTTCTTT. Its translation: CASSLDRTNTEAFF.

V and J are TRBV2 and TRBJ2-3; 8 bases line up with TRBD2. Trimming removed 1 base from V and 2 bases from J; junction bases left unmatched: 14. In germline, CDR1 is SNHLY, CDR2 FYNNEI. CDR3 length: 19 residues. The CDR3 loop reads CASSEGAIAGPDITDTQYF. The CDR3 coding sequence is TGTGCCAGCAGTGAAGGCGCGATAGCGGGGCCCGATATCACAGATACGCAGTATTTT.

This clone has a single count. The genes are TRBV30 and TRBJ1-3; D gene uncertain. V lost 2 bases and J lost 7, with 12 bases in between. This CDR3 spans 13 amino acids. The germline V gene has CDR1 GTSNPN and CDR2 SVGIG (reference sequence). The CDR3 DNA is TGTGCCTGGAGTCGAGGTAGAGGTAACACCATATATTTT. As protein: CAWSRGRGNTIYF. The variable domain in full, with the rest retrieved from reference TRBV30 and TRBJ1-3, is SQTIHQWPATLVQPVGSPLSLECTVEGTSNPNLYWYRQAAGRGLQLLFYSVGIGQISSEVPQNLSASRPQDRQFILSSKKLLLSDSGFYLCAWSRGRGNTIYFGEGSWLTVV.

The gene calls are TRBV6-5 and TRBJ2-7, with no clear D. Germline CDR1 is MNHEY and CDR2 is SVGAGI. The CDR3 is 16 amino acids. Trimming took off 0 bases at V and 3 bases at J, with 15 bases between the two ends. The CDR3 region has the DNA TGTGCCAGCAGTTACTCGTTCCTCGCGGCGGTCTACGAGCAGTACTTC. The encoded protein is CASSYSFLAAVYEQYF.

The V call is TRBV28, the J call TRBJ2-3, with a tentative D call TRBD2 (6 bases). The germline gives CDR1 MDHEN, CDR2 SYDVKM. This CDR3 is built from 18 residues. The ends were cut back, 5 bases at V and 1 base at J, with 22 bases in the middle. CDR3 in amino acids: CASSLTGLPIYGTDTQYF. In DNA, the CDR3 is TGTGCCAGCAGTCTAACGGGACTCCCAATTTACGGCACAGATACGCAGTATTTT. The entire variable domain, with the rest obtained from reference TRBV28 and TRBJ2-3, is as follows: DVKVTQSSRYLVKRTGEKVFLECVQDMDHENMFWYRQDPGLGLRLIYFSYDVKMKEKGDIPEGYSVSREKKERFSLILESASTNQTSMYLCASSLTGLPIYGTDTQYFGPGTRLTVL.

The chain joins TRBV4-2 to TRBJ2-3; 10 bases agree with TRBD2. Per germline, CDR1 LGHNA and CDR2 YNFKEQ. This CDR3 spans 16 amino acids. V was pared by 1 base and J by 5 bases, with 6 bases of the junction left unmatched. CDR3 residues: CASSQGAGGPRDTQYF. The CDR3 region has the DNA TGTGCCAGCAGCCAAGGAGCGGGGGGGCCTAGAGATACGCAGTATTTT.

The genes are TRBV6-2 or TRBV6-3 and TRBJ2-7, with D maybe TRBD2 (6 bases). CDR1 is MNHEY and CDR2 is SVGEGT in the germline V gene. Trimming stripped 4 bases from V and 3 bases from J, with 13 bases between. This CDR3 is 14 amino acids long. Written as DNA, the CDR3 is TGTGCCAGCAGTTTTGGCAGCGGGTTCTACGAGCAGTACTTC. Translating gives CASSFGSGFYEQYF.